This record looks at one T cell receptor beta chain sequence and its context. Which antigen it targets is not known. The record has no base qualities; no much larger clone is one base away. Using the deep immunoSEQ assay, TCR CDR3 regions were amplified from genomic DNA by multiplex PCR. Genomic DNA extracted from each cell subset was distributed evenly over all wells of several immunoSEQ 96-well plates, and each plate served as one replicate. Each replicate PCR for sorted subsets received roughly 200 ng genomic DNA, equal to around 32,000 T cell genomes. The purified libraries were quantified using a Qubit 3.0 fluorometer, sized with a Bioanalyzer 2100, and then quantified again using the KAPA Library Quantification kit. Every immunoSEQ 96-well plate was sequenced on a dedicated single-read 150-cycle Illumina NextSeq 550 flow cell. The original pipeline was this. Because the immunoSEQ output held only junctional sequences and lacked quality scores, the filtering could not match the filtering applied to full-length reads. Sequences were annotated with PyIR, a Python wrapper for IgBLAST v1.9, and V/J genes and CDR3 were assigned using IMGT germline references. Reads were removed for weak V/J assignments (E-value above 1e-6), missing CDR3, stop codons, out-of-frame junctions, or ambiguous translated residues. V3J clonotypes were defined as sequences sharing an identical inferred V gene, J gene, and CDR3 amino acid sequence. The percentage overlap between two repertoires was calculated by dividing the number of shared unique clonotypes by the size of the smaller repertoire. Three approaches were used to assess repertoire richness: RTK rarefaction, the Chao1 estimator, and Recon v2.1 estimates of unobserved clonotypes. Generation probabilities for all TCRbeta clonotypes obtained by the gDNA method from a handful of donors were computed using OLGA. This immuneACCESS table, as held by TCRdb, lists in-frame sequences with V and J called but not all clones. Of the missing ones, under half trace to an unresolved V gene in checked studies; the others have no known cause. Clone size and the V and J calls come from that table; the DNA yielded D and trimming. For this sample there are more than 2,000,000 clones; around nine tenths appear just once. The ten largest clones take up roughly 0.14% of the sample.

The sample originates from a study of shared clonotypes between healthy human individuals (TCRdb year 2020). At the level of the whole study: The cohort comprised a couple of women and a few men aged 18 to 49 years. To increase sequencing depth and limit assay-specific biases, TCR repertoire library preparation and sequencing were carried out by different laboratories using diverse techniques. Each donor's leukapheresis produced roughly between roughly 0.85 and 10 billion PBMCs. For each donor, three plates each were used for CD4 naive and CD4 memory, two plates were used for CD8 naive, and one plate was used for CD8 memory. To estimate repertoire size and how much clonotypes are shared between individuals, the study performed deep sequencing of blood TCR repertoires from a few healthy adults.

The investigation overall reported the following: Because the study included only a small number of donors, the genetic and exposure-history diversity represented was limited. Clonotypes shared by all four sorted-subset donors showed higher generation probabilities than non-shared clonotypes. Sampling was limited to blood, and TCR repertoires in tissue likely differ from TCR repertoires in blood. Pairwise subsampling indicated that sequencing depth was expected to affect the degree of clonotype sharing among donors. Even with the large sequencing depth, rarefaction of the sorted-subset datasets indicated that sequencing was incomplete. Naive subsets generally had larger estimated clonotype richness than memory subsets did. Approximately 5% of naive CD4, 3.5% of naive CD8, roughly 2.5% of memory CD4, and approximately 0.4% of memory CD8 clonotypes were shared across several donors.

The donors were healthy, HIV-negative adults with no recently reported acute infections or vaccinations. All donors were Caucasian adults living in Nashville, Tennessee, USA. Magnetic negative selection was used to enrich CD4+ T cells, after which naive cells were positively selected on CD45RA and the negative fraction became the memory subset. After blood collection by leukapheresis, PBMCs were isolated using Ficoll-Histopaque density gradient centrifugation and then cryopreserved in the vapor phase of liquid nitrogen. Analytical flow cytometry was used to check the purity and quantity of each magnetically sorted T cell population. From each sorted fraction, genomic DNA was isolated and quantified by UV absorbance on a Nanodrop 2000c. From cysteine to phenylalanine, the CDR3 is 15 amino acids long. Just CDR3 DNA is preserved here, 45 bases in frame from base 1. From a lookup of the germline V gene, CDR1 and CDR2 are SGHDT and YYEEEE. After removal of 4 bases from V and 4 bases from J, the junction retains 4 bases not matched to a gene.

This receptor chain uses TRBV5-6 and TRBJ2-1, with 11 bases matching TRBD1. Sequencing input: naive CD4+ T cells sorted from blood. In the paper's terms, the cell subset or site label means: CD45RA+ positively selected. The receptor was isolated from a man between 18 and 35 years old in good health. The CDR3 reads CASSAGQGGYNEQFF. The sequenced DNA is TGTGCCAGCAGCGCGGGACAGGGGGGGTACAATGAGCAGTTCTTC.